This T cell receptor (beta chain) was identified in a study of T cells in women clearing cervical HPV infection. Study-level background: Controls were women whose single incident HPV16 infection cleared within 12 months without precancer or cancer.

This CDR3 has 14 amino acids. Germline loops: CDR1 SEHNR, CDR2 FQNEAQ (reference sequence). With 1 base removed from V and 3 bases from J, the gap between germline ends came to 7 bases. Points on this clone: Its specificity is unknown. The read terminates 3 residues ahead of where the CDR3 ends, so the germline J gene completes it.

Study-wide points: Cases carried less TRBV6-7 than controls: 0.11% versus 0.16%.

Genomic DNA, averaging roughly 1,200 ng per sample, yielded TCR beta CDR3 via immunoSEQ. Profiled with immunoSEQ multiplex PCR; TCRdb holds only in-frame clones, not every one. This listing includes approximately 35,000 clones. Cervical HPV DNA detected by MY09/MY11 PCR, typed by dot-blot. This TCR was recovered from a woman between 18 and 69 years old with a cervical HPV16 infection that either progressed to CIN3+ or cleared (not recorded which). This rearrangement joins TRBV7-9 to TRBJ1-5; the D gene is possibly TRBD1 (5 bases). What was sequenced was blood buffy coat. CDR3 loop: CASSLGGVNQPQHF. The CDR3 bases that were read are TGTGCCAGCAGCTTAGGGGGGGTCAATCAGCCC.